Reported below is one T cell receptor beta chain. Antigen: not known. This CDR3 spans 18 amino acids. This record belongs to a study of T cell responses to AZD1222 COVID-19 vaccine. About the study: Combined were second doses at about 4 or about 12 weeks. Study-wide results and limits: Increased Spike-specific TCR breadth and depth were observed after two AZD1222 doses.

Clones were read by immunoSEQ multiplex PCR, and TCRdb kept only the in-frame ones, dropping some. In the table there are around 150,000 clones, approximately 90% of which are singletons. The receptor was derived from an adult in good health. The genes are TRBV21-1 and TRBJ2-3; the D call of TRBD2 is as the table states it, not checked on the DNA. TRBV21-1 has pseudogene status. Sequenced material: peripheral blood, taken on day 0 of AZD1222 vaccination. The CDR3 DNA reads TGTGCCAGCAGCAACACCCCTAAACTAGCGGGGCGCACAGATACGCAGTATTTT. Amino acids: CASSNTPKLAGRTDTQYF.